This T cell receptor (beta chain) comes out of a study of blood T cell repertoires in COVID-19. Study at large: The United States, Italy and Spain were the sources of the acute and convalescent COVID-19 samples.

CDR3 size: 14 residues. V was cut by 1 base and J by 2 bases, with 10 bases left in between. Germline CDR1 reads SGHTS; CDR2 reads YDEGEE. In the study's own analysis: Using reference gene primer amplification, nucleated cell counts were estimated. Produced via immunoSEQ multiplex PCR; TCRdb's table is partial and in-frame only. For V, J and clone size, that table is used; D and trimming come from the DNA. The data hold 120,000 or so clones, with approximately 80% observed a single time. In this sample, this clone turned up once. V gene TRBV5-8 combines with J gene TRBJ2-7, with D tentatively TRBD1 (5 bases). Material for sequencing was peripheral blood. The receptor's source is a human donor in a cohort sampled during active COVID-19. The CDR3 loop is CASSLYGQTYEQYF. The CDR3 DNA follows: TGTGCCAGCAGCTTGTATGGACAAACCTACGAGCAGTACTTC.